Listed here is a single TCR beta chain. This specimen belongs to a study of blood T cell repertoires in COVID-19. Study-level information: The origin of the acute and convalescent COVID-19 samples was the United States, Italy and Spain.

Study processing details: For nucleated cells, counts were estimated from reference gene primer amplification. Sequencing was performed with immunoSEQ multiplex PCR; in TCRdb, only in-frame clones are kept and a portion is missing. The V and J calls and clone size were taken over from that table, and D and trimming were inferred from the DNA. This table has 100,000 to 150,000 clones, approximately 90% appearing once. Germline CDR1 and CDR2: SGHRS and YFSETQ. The CDR3 length is 14 residues. Trimming pared 3 bases from V and 7 bases from J, leaving 16 bases between. This chain joins TRBV5-1 and TRBJ1-1, with D maybe TRBD1 (6 bases). The sequence was obtained from a man aged 35-49 years with acute or convalescent COVID-19. Specimen: peripheral blood. CDR3 amino acids: CASSSGTLYGEAFF. The CDR3 DNA reads TGCGCCAGCAGCTCCGGGACACTTTATGGTGAAGCTTTCTTT.